These 8 T cell receptor beta chains were all obtained from the same sample, sequenced in a study of blood T cell repertoires in COVID-19. Only in-frame clones appear in the TCRdb table, and some are missing; sequencing was by immunoSEQ multiplex PCR. The sample gives about 180,000 clones, 86% of which show up once; more than 7.5% is in the top ten. Sequencing used PBMCs or T cells enriched from blood (not recorded which). The receptors were sampled from a woman under 40 who had recovered from COVID-19.

This clone was recorded only once. The chain couples TRBV15 to TRBJ1-6; D unresolved. The CDR3 runs to 15 residues. Germline values: CDR1 LNHNV, CDR2 YYDKDF (reference sequence). Trimming took off 0 bases at V and 7 bases at J, with 10 bases between the two ends. This chain's CDR3 is CATSRERRVNSPLHF. CDR3 in DNA: TGTGCCACCAGCAGAGAAAGACGGGTAAATTCACCCCTCCACTTT.

The V call is TRBV6-5, the J call TRBJ2-2, with 8 nucleotides matching TRBD2. This CDR3 is built from 16 residues. With V trimmed by 1 base and J by 4 bases, 5 bases remained unmatched. The V gene's germline CDR1 is MNHEY and CDR2 SVGAGI. The CDR3 spells CASSYWRLASTGELFF. The CDR3 coding sequence is TGTGCCAGCAGTTACTGGAGACTAGCGTCCACCGGGGAGCTGTTTTTT.

This sequence joins TRBV30 and TRBJ2-4, with D possibly being TRBD2 (6 bases). The CDR3 is 14 amino acids. The ends were cut back, 0 bases at V and 2 bases at J, with 8 bases in the middle. Germline values: CDR1 GTSNPN, CDR2 SVGIG (reference sequence). The CDR3 nucleotides read TGTGCCTGGAGTGTAAGCGGGTCCAAAAACATTCAGTACTTC. Its protein product is CAWSVSGSKNIQYF.

As for this clone: This specimen includes other DNA sequences encoding the same CDR3. The chain joins TRBV5-6 to TRBJ2-2; TRBD2 matches at 9 bases. Trimming cost V 5 bases and J 4 bases; bases outside gene matches: 18. CDR3 length: 19 residues. In germline, CDR1 is SGHDT, CDR2 YYEEEE. The CDR3 bases are TGTGCCAGCAGTTTTAGTCGTCTTAGCGGGGGCTTTGGCACCGGGGAGCTGTTTTTT. Its protein is CASSFSRLSGGFGTGELFF.

The rearrangement links TRBV5-1 to TRBJ2-7, with a tentative D call TRBD2 (5 bases). The V end was cut by 4 bases, the J end by 2 bases, with 28 bases between. The germline CDR1 and CDR2 sequences are SGHRS and YFSETQ. The CDR3 loop spans 19 amino acids. CDR3 sequence (DNA): TGCGCCAGCAGCCCCCGGGTTACGGGTACGGGGTCAACGCCCTACGAGCAGTACTTC. Translated: CASSPRVTGTGSTPYEQYF.

The chain has TRBV27 and TRBJ2-7, with TRBD2 identical over 7 bases. CDR1 is MNHEY and CDR2 is SMNVEV in the germline V gene (reference sequence). This CDR3 is 15 amino acids long. J was trimmed by 3 bases and V by 3 bases; bases with no gene match: 8. CDR3 protein: CASSLAGVVNYEQYF. CDR3 sequence (DNA): TGTGCCAGCAGTTTGGCGGGGGTGGTTAACTACGAGCAGTACTTC.

The V call is TRBV19, the J call TRBJ2-2, with D perhaps TRBD1 (5 bases). CDR1 LNHDA and CDR2 SQIVND come from the germline V gene (reference sequence). The V gene lost 7 bases and the J gene lost 3 bases, with 12 bases spanning the gap. The CDR3 is 14 residues long. CDR3 protein: CASTAVRDTGELFF. The CDR3 DNA follows: TGTGCCAGTACCGCGGTCAGGGACACCGGGGAGCTGTTTTTT.

This chain uses TRBV25-1 with TRBJ2-2; D is perhaps TRBD1 (6 bases). The CDR3 runs 14 residues. Germline CDR1 is MGHDK and CDR2 is SYGVNS. V lost 4 bases, J lost 3 bases, and 9 bases lay in between. This CDR3 reads CASSVQGYTGELFF. CDR3 nucleotides: TGTGCCAGCAGTGTACAGGGATACACCGGGGAGCTGTTTTTT.